This TCR beta chain was identified in a study of prognosis after radiotherapy for stage I lung cancer. Losses at the gene ends were 5 bases for V and 1 base for J; bases not matched to a gene: 2. This CDR3 comprises 13 residues. Per the germline V gene, CDR1 is MNHNS and CDR2 is SASEGT. This clonotype showed up many times. By two-round multiplex PCR, the TCR beta CDR3 was amplified from genomic DNA. During first-round PCR, primers specific to each TRBV and TRBJ gene were used. One entry per CDR3 protein, called by TCRdb with MiXCR from the multiplex PCR reads. The sample records roughly 12,000 distinct CDR3 sequences, about 35% being singletons.

The sequences come from PBMCs, collected before or after stereotactic body radiation therapy (not recorded which). The sequence was collected from a donor over 45 with non-small cell lung cancer. The chain is built from TRBV6-1 and TRBJ2-7; 7 nucleotides line up with TRBD1. This chain's CDR3 is CASSQQGSYEQYV. The CDR3 coding sequence is TGTGCCAGCAGTCAACAGGGGTCCTACGAGCAGTACGTC.